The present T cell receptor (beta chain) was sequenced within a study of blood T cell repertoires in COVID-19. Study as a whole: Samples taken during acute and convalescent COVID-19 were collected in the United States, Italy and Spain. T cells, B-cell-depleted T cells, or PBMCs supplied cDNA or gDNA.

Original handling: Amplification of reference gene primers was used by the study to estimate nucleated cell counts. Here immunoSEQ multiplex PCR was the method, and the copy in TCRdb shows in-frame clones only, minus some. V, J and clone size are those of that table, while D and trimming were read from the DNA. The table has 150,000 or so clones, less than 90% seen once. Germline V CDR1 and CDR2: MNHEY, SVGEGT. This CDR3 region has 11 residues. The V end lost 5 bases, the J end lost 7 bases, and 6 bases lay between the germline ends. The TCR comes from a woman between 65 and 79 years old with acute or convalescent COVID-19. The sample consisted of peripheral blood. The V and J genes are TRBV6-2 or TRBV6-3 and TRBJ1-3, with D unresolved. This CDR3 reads CASSNGNTIYF. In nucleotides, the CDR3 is TGTGCCAGCAGTAACGGGAACACCATATATTTT.